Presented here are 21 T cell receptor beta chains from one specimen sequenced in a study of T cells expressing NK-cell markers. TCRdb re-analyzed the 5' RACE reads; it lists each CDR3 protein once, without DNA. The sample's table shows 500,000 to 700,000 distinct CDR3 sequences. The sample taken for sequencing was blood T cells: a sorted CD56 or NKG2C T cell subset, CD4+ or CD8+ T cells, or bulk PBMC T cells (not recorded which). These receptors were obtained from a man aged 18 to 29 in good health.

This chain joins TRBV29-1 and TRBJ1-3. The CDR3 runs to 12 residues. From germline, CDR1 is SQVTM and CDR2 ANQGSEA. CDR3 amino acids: CSVAFSGNTIYF.

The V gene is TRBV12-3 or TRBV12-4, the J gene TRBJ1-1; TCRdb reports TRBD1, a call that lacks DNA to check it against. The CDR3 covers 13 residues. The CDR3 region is CASRNRGRPEAFF.

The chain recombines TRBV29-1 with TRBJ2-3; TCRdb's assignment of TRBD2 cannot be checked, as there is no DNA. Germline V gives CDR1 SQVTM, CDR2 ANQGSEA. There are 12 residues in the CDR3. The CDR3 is CSVEHPPDTQYF.

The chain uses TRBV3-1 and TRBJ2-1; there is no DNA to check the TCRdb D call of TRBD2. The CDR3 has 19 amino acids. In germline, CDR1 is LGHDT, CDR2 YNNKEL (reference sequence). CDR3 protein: CASSPVPQPAGGPGNEQFF.

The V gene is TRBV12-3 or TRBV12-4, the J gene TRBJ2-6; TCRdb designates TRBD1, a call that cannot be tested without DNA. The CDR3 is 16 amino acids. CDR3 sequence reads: CASSPGQGLGANVLTF.

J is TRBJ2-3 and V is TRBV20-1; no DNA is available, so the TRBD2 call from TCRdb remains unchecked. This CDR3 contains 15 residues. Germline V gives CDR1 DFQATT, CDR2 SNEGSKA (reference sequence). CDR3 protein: CSAETSGRGADTQYF.

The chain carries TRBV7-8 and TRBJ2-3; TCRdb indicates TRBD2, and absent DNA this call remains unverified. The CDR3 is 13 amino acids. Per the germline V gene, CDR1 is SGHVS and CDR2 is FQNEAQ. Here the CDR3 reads CASSWRLPSTQYF.

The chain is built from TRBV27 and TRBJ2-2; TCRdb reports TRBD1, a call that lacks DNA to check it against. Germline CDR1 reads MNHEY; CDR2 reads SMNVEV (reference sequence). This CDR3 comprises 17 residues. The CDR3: CASSTLKTGTSTGELFF.

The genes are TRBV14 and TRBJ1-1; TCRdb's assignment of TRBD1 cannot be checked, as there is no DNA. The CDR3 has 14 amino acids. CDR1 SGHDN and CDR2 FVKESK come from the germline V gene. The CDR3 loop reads CASSLAPGGTEAFF.

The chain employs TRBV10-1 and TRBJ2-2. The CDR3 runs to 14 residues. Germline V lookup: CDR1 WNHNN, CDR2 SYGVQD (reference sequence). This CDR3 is CASRKDDHTGELFF.

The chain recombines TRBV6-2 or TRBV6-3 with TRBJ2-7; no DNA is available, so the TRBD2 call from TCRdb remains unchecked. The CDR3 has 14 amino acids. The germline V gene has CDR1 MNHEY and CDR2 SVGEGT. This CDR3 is CASRPSGRRNGEYF.

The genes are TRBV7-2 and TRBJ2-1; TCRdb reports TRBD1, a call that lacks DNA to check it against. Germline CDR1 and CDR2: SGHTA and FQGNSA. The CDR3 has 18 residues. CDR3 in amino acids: CASSLAGGGTGVSNEQFF.

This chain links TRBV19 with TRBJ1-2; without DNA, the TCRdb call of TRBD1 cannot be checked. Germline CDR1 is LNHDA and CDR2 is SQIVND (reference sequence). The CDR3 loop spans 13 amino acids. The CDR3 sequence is CASSIGAGKGYTF.

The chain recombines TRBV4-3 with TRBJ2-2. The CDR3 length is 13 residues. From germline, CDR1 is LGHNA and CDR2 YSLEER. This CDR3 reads CASSIIRSGELFF.

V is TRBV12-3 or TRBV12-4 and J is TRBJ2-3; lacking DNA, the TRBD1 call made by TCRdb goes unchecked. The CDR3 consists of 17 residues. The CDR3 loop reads CASSFRGNEKSTDTQYF.

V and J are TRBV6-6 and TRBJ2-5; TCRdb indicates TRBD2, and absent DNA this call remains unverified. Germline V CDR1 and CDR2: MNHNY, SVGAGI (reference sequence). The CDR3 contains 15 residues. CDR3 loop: CASSELAGDQETQYF.

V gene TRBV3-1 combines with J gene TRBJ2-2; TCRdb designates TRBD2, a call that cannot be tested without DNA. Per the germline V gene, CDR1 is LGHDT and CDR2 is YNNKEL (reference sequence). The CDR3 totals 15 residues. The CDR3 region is CASSLAGGRPGELFF.

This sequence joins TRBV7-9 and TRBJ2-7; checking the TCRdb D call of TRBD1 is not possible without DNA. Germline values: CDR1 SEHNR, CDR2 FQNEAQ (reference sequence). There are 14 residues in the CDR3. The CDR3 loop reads CASSLRGDPREQYF.

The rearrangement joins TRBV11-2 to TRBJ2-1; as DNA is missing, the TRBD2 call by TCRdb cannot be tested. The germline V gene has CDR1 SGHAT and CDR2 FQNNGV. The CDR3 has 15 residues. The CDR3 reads CASTVRGLAGAVQFF.

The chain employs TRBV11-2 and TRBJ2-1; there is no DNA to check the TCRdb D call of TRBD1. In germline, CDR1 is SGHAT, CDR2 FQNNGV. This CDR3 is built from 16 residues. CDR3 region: CASSLEGGIGINEQFF.

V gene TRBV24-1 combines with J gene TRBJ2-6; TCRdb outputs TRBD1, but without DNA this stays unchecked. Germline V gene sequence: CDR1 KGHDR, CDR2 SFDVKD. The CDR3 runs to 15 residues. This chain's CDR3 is CATSGQASGANVLTF.